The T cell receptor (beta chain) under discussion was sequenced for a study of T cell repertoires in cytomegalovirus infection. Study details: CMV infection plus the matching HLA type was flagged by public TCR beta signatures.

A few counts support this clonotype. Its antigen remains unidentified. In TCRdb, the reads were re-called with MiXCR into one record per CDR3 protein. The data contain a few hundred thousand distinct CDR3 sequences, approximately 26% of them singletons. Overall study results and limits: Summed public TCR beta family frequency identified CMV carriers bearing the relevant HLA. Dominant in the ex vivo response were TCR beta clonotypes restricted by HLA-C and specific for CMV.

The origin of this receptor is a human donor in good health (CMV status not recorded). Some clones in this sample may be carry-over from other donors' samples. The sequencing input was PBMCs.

DNA of the CDR3: TGTGCCAGCACTCTAGCCAGGGCGGCCGGGGAGCTGTTTTTT. Translating gives CASTLARAAGELFF. The chain joins TRBV12-3 or TRBV12-4 to TRBJ2-2; either TRBD1 or TRBD2 may fit D (5 bases each). V lost 7 bases, J lost 6 bases, and 15 bases lay in between. The CDR3 length is 14 residues.